The 8 T cell receptor beta chains presented below share a single source sample, sequenced in a study of cytomegalovirus exposure and HLA in healthy donors. PCR was performed using 60 Vbeta and 13 Jbeta primers. Sequencing was performed with immunoSEQ multiplex PCR; in TCRdb, only in-frame clones are kept and a portion is missing. The sample totals 25,000 to 40,000 clones; its top ten clones hold under 4.5%. Sequenced sample: PBMCs. These receptors were obtained from a man aged 40-55 years in good health and CMV-seronegative.

This chain connects TRBV19 to TRBJ2-7; 8 nucleotides align to TRBD1. The CDR3 runs to 14 residues. V lost 7 bases, J lost 2 bases, and 7 bases stayed unmatched. Germline V gene lookup returns CDR1 LNHDA and CDR2 SQIVND (reference sequence). The CDR3 DNA reads TGTGCCAGTACCAGGACAGGGACCACCTACGAGCAGTACTTC. Amino acid sequence: CASTRTGTTYEQYF.

V usage is TRBV9 and J usage is TRBJ1-5; D uncertain. This CDR3 contains 14 residues. Germline V gene sequence: CDR1 SGDLS, CDR2 YYNGEE. Trimming cost V 4 bases and J 0 bases, with 8 bases left between them. The CDR3: CASSPTYSNQPQHF. CDR3 bases: TGTGCCAGCAGCCCGACTTATAGCAATCAGCCCCAGCATTTT.

This chain uses TRBV5-1 with TRBJ1-1; 8 bases align to TRBD1. The V and J ends lost 4 bases and 5 bases, in that order; junction bases with no gene match: 7. The germline V gene encodes CDR1 SGHRS and CDR2 YFSETQ. This CDR3 is built from 14 residues. This chain's CDR3 is CASSTGQGGTEAFF. CDR3 in DNA: TGCGCCAGCAGCACAGGACAGGGTGGAACTGAAGCTTTCTTT.

The V gene is TRBV5-1, the J gene TRBJ2-7, with 7 positions matching TRBD2. This CDR3 spans 14 amino acids. The germline gives CDR1 SGHRS, CDR2 YFSETQ. V shed 0 bases, J shed 1 base, and the junction held 1 base outside the gene matches. The CDR3 DNA sequence: TGCGCCAGCAGCTTGGGCGGGGGATCCTACGAGCAGTACTTC. As protein: CASSLGGGSYEQYF.

The V gene is TRBV7-9, the J gene TRBJ1-2; D is undetermined. CDR3 length equals 15 residues. V lost 1 base and J lost 0, with 9 bases in between. Germline CDR1 SEHNR, CDR2 FQNEAQ (reference sequence). CDR3: CASSLGGLPNYGYTF. CDR3 sequence (DNA): TGTGCCAGCAGCTTAGGAGGACTCCCTAACTATGGCTACACCTTC.

The chain employs TRBV6-1 and TRBJ2-7, with 7 bases identical to TRBD1. Germline CDR1 MNHNS, CDR2 SASEGT. Losses at the gene ends were 1 base for V and 0 bases for J; bases not matched to a gene: 3. The length of the CDR3 is 15 residues. CDR3 protein: CASSEGDSSSYEQYF. CDR3 in DNA: TGTGCCAGCAGTGAAGGGGACAGTAGCTCCTACGAGCAGTACTTC.

The gene calls are TRBV28 and TRBJ2-2, with no clear D. CDR3 length: 15 residues. Trimming shortened V by 7 bases and J by 6 bases, and 18 bases separated the two germline ends. Germline V gene lookup returns CDR1 MDHEN and CDR2 SYDVKM. The CDR3 loop is CASNDERTGSGELFF. CDR3 sequence (DNA): TGTGCCAGCAACGACGAGCGTACTGGATCCGGGGAGCTGTTTTTT.

The chain links TRBV6-1 to TRBJ1-5; 11 bases align to TRBD1. The CDR3 totals 15 residues. The germline V gene encodes CDR1 MNHNS and CDR2 SASEGT. The V gene end was trimmed by 9 bases and the J gene end by 6 bases; junction bases not matched to a gene: 10. This CDR3 is CASRPGQGAAQPQHF. CDR3 DNA: TGTGCCAGTCGACCCGGACAGGGGGCGGCTCAGCCCCAGCATTTT.